These 14 T cell receptor beta chains were all obtained from the same sample, sequenced in a study of blood T cell repertoires in COVID-19. The data were produced by immunoSEQ multiplex PCR, yet TCRdb's version contains in-frame clones alone and is incomplete. This table has under 80,000 clones, roughly 83% appearing once. Sample: peripheral blood. The receptor source for this set is a woman aged 60 to 75 with acute or convalescent COVID-19.

This clone has just one count. The chain combines TRBV6-5 with TRBJ2-4, with TRBD2 as a possible D gene (6 bases). The V gene lost 2 bases and the J gene lost 6 bases, with 14 bases spanning the gap. This CDR3 has 15 residues. The germline gives CDR1 MNHEY, CDR2 SVGAGI. The CDR3 coding sequence is TGTGCCAGCAGTTACGCGGCTGGTAGCGGAAACATTCAGTACTTC. Protein sequence: CASSYAAGSGNIQYF.

The chain carries TRBV11-2 and TRBJ1-5; D remains unclear. V was pared by 1 base and J by 4 bases, with 5 bases between. The CDR3 length is 13 residues. In germline, CDR1 is SGHAT, CDR2 FQNNGV. CDR3 residues: CASSLAHNQPQHF. CDR3 DNA: TGTGCCAGCAGCTTAGCCCATAATCAGCCCCAGCATTTT.

The chain uses TRBV6-5 and TRBJ1-1; 7 bases are shared with TRBD1. The CDR3 is made up of 13 amino acids. The V gene end was trimmed by 6 bases and the J gene end by 4 bases; junction bases not matched to a gene: 5. Germline loops: CDR1 MNHEY, CDR2 SVGAGI. As DNA, the CDR3 is TGTGCCAGCAGCCCGAGACAGGGCACTGAAGCTTTCTTT. This encodes CASSPRQGTEAFF.

This rearrangement joins TRBV3-1 (or the pseudogene TRBV3-2) to TRBJ1-6, with no clear D. This CDR3 is 14 amino acids long. Germline values: CDR1 LGHDT, CDR2 YNNKEL (reference sequence). Trimming took 1 base from V and 7 from J, leaving 8 bases between them. The CDR3 reads CASSQGTQNSPLHF. DNA of the CDR3: TGTGCCAGCAGCCAAGGCACCCAGAATTCACCCCTCCACTTT.

The V call is TRBV30, the J call TRBJ1-5; 11 bases are shared with TRBD1. Germline lookup yields CDR1 GTSNPN and CDR2 SVGIG (reference sequence). CDR3 length: 14 amino acids. Unmatched junction bases numbered 3, after V lost 2 bases and J lost 6 bases. CDR3 in DNA: TGTGCCTGGAGTTCAGGGACAGGGGGTCAGCCCCAGCATTTT. This codes for CAWSSGTGGQPQHF.

The chain recombines TRBV24-1 with TRBJ1-4; 7 bases match TRBD1. From germline, CDR1 is KGHDR and CDR2 SFDVKD. With 3 bases clipped from V and 8 bases from J, the junction kept 14 bases outside the gene matches. The CDR3 contains 17 residues. The CDR3 DNA sequence: TGTGCCACCAGTGATCCTTACCAGACAGGGATGGTAGAAAAACTGTTTTTT. Protein sequence: CATSDPYQTGMVEKLFF.

The chain carries TRBV19 and TRBJ1-2; 10 positions match TRBD1. Germline CDR1 LNHDA, CDR2 SQIVND (reference sequence). The CDR3 contains 17 residues. V lost 6 bases and J lost 7; bases outside the gene matches: 17. CDR3 coding DNA: TGTGCCAGTAGCCCCGCCGGGACAGGGGAGTTACATGGTGGCTACACCTTC. Protein sequence: CASSPAGTGELHGGYTF. The full variable domain, with the rest looked up from reference TRBV19 and TRBJ1-2, is DGGITQSPKYLFRKEGQNVTLSCEQNLNHDAMYWYRQDPGQGLRLIYYSQIVNDFQKGDIAEGYSVSREKKESFPLTVTSAQKNPTAFYLCASSPAGTGELHGGYTFGSGTRLTVV.

The chain recombines TRBV19 with TRBJ1-1; D possibly corresponds to TRBD1 (6 bases). The CDR3 runs 13 residues. Trimming took 4 bases from V and 5 from J, leaving 11 bases between them. Germline CDR1 reads LNHDA; CDR2 reads SQIVND (reference sequence). CDR3 in amino acids: CASSTSRGTEAFF. For the CDR3, the DNA is TGTGCCAGTAGTACGTCCAGGGGAACTGAAGCTTTCTTT.

This clone was observed a handful of times. The chain is built from TRBV4-1 and TRBJ1-6, with a tentative D call TRBD1 (5 bases). The CDR3 spans 16 residues. Trimming took 5 bases from V and 1 from J, leaving 12 bases between them. Germline CDR1 MGHRA, CDR2 YSYEKL. The CDR3 reads CASSAPQGSYNSPLHF. The CDR3 DNA reads TGCGCCAGCAGCGCCCCTCAGGGTTCCTATAATTCACCCCTCCACTTT.

The chain uses TRBV5-6 and TRBJ1-3, with 7 bases matching TRBD1. The trim removed 0 bases at V and 5 bases at J, leaving 2 bases unmatched. From germline, CDR1 is SGHDT and CDR2 YYEEEE. The CDR3 is 14 residues long. Here the CDR3 DNA reads TGTGCCAGCAGCTTGGAACAGGGGCGAAACACCATATATTTT. Translating gives CASSLEQGRNTIYF. Full variable domain (missing parts from reference TRBV5-6 and TRBJ1-3): DAGVTQSPTHLIKTRGQQVTLRCSPKSGHDTVSWYQQALGQGPQFIFQYYEEEERQRGNFPDRFSGHQFPNYSSELNVNALLLGDSALYLCASSLEQGRNTIYFGEGSWLTVV.

The chain uses TRBV2 and TRBJ1-5; tentative D call: TRBD1 (6 bases). Looked up from germline, CDR1 is SNHLY and CDR2 is FYNNEI. V dropped 6 bases and J dropped 7 bases, with 16 bases sitting between them. The CDR3 sequence is 14 residues long. DNA for the CDR3: TGTGCCAGCAGCCAACAGGGCAAGACGCAGCCCCAGCATTTT. Translation: CASSQQGKTQPQHF.

The V gene is TRBV5-1, the J gene TRBJ1-1; D uncertain. The CDR3 spans 15 residues. Germline assignment: CDR1 SGHRS and CDR2 YFSETQ. Trimming pared 0 bases from V and 4 bases from J, leaving 13 bases between. The CDR3 DNA sequence: TGCGCCAGCAGCTTGGGACTTGGCCCCCCCACTGAAGCTTTCTTT. Its translation is CASSLGLGPPTEAFF.

The V gene is TRBV5-1, the J gene TRBJ2-1; 9 bases are shared with TRBD2. Germline loops: CDR1 SGHRS, CDR2 YFSETQ. The CDR3 totals 15 residues. V was pared by 3 bases and J by 6 bases, with 7 bases of the junction left unmatched. CDR3 DNA sequence: TGCGCCAGCAGCTCCTTAGCGGGGGTCGGCAATGAGCAGTTCTTC. It specifies CASSSLAGVGNEQFF.

The chain recombines TRBV18 with TRBJ2-7, with D maybe TRBD1 (5 bases). Germline CDR1 reads KGHSH; CDR2 reads LQKENI. The V end lost 2 bases, the J end lost 5 bases, and 16 bases lay between the germline ends. This CDR3 contains 15 residues. CDR3 sequence: CASSPTGPPVDEQYF. In nucleotides, the CDR3 is TGTGCCAGCTCACCAACAGGTCCCCCTGTGGACGAGCAGTACTTC. The variable domain in full, with the rest retrieved from reference TRBV18 and TRBJ2-7, is NAGVMQNPRHLVRRRGQEARLRCSPMKGHSHVYWYRQLPEEGLKFMVYLQKENIIDESGMPKERFSAEFPKEGPSILRIQQVVRGDSAAYFCASSPTGPPVDEQYFGPGTRLTVT.